A selection of T cell receptor beta chains follows, all from one sample in a study of blood T cell repertoires in COVID-19. TCRdb keeps only in-frame clones here, not all; method: immunoSEQ multiplex PCR. The sample lists fewer than 300,000 clones, 87% occurring once. The specimen was peripheral blood. The receptors stem from a woman in her 40s who had recovered from COVID-19. CDR3s include the opening cysteine and the closing phenylalanine or tryptophan. The D gene is left open where the match is weak. A clone size is listed for some rows: how often the clone was seen (once, few, many), or a class if it is expanded.

j_call,clone_size,d_call,v_call,cdr3_nt,cdr3_aa
TRBJ2-3,-,TRBD1,TRBV30,TGTGCCTGGAGTAGGGGGACAGGGGTTAGGGATACGCAGTATTTT,CAWSRGTGVRDTQYF
TRBJ1-4,-,TRBD1,TRBV5-8,TGTGCCAGCAGCTCCGGACAGGAACCTGAAAAACTGTTTTTT,CASSSGQEPEKLFF
TRBJ2-3,few,TRBD1,TRBV12-5,TGTGCTAGTGGTCAGCCCCGGGGGACAGGGGACGATACGCAGTATTTT,CASGQPRGTGDDTQYF
TRBJ1-6,-,TRBD1,TRBV28,TGTGCCAGCTGTCGGGACAGAAATTCACCCCTCCACTTT,CASCRDRNSPLHF
TRBJ1-4,-,-,TRBV30,TGTGCCTGGGGCGGGTCCGGAAGGAGTGGGAAACTGTTTTTT,CAWGGSGRSGKLFF
TRBJ2-1,once,TRBD2,TRBV19,TGTGCCAGTACCCTACTAGCGGGGGGCAACAATGAGCAGTTCTTC,CASTLLAGGNNEQFF
TRBJ1-5,-,-,TRBV19,TGTGCCAGTAGTATAGTGGGGGCCGATCAGCCCCAGCATTTT,CASSIVGADQPQHF
TRBJ2-3,-,-,TRBV10-3,TGTGCCATCAGTGTAAGCACAGATACGCAGTATTTT,CAISVSTDTQYF
TRBJ2-2,-,-,TRBV27,TGTGCCAGCAGTTTAGGAGCGAGGACCGGGGAGCTGTTTTTT,CASSLGARTGELFF
TRBJ2-7,-,-,TRBV21-1,TGTGCCAGCAGCAAAGCGCGAGACAGGCAGTCCTACGAGCAGTACTTC,CASSKARDRQSYEQYF
TRBJ1-5,-,-,TRBV28,TGTGCCAGTACACAGGGTTGGGGCAATCAGCCCCAGCATTTT,CASTQGWGNQPQHF
TRBJ2-4,-,-,TRBV18,TGTGCCAGCTCACCACCGGGCTCAGAAGGGGTAGAAAACATTCAGTACTTC,CASSPPGSEGVENIQYF
TRBJ1-1,-,TRBD1,TRBV5-1,TGCGCCAGCAGCTTACACCGGACAGGACCAAACACTGAAGCTTTCTTT,CASSLHRTGPNTEAFF
TRBJ1-6,few,-,TRBV4-1,TGCGCCAGCAGCCAAGATCCGCGACAGAATTCACCCCTCCACTTT,CASSQDPRQNSPLHF
TRBJ2-5,-,TRBD2,TRBV9,TGTGCCAGCAGCGTAGTTCCTAGCGGGGAAGAGACCCAGTACTTC,CASSVVPSGEETQYF
TRBJ2-5,-,TRBD2,TRBV5-1,TGCGCCAGCAGCCCCGGGGTAGCGGGGGCTCAAGAGACCCAGTACTTC,CASSPGVAGAQETQYF
TRBJ1-1,-,-,TRBV7-2,TGTGCCAGCAGCTACTCACCATCCGGGACAAGAGCTTTCTTT,CASSYSPSGTRAFF